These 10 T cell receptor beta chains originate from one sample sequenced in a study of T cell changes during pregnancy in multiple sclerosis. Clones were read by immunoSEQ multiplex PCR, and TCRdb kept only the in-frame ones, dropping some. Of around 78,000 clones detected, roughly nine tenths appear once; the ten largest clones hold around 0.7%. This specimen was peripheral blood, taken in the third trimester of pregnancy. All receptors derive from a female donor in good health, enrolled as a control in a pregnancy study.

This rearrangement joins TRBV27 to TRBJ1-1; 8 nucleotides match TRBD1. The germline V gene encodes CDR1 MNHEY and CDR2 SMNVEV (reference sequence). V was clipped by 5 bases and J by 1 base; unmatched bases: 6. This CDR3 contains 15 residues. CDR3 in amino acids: CASSPWTGQNTEAFF. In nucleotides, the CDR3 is TGTGCCAGCAGTCCATGGACAGGGCAGAACACTGAAGCTTTCTTT.

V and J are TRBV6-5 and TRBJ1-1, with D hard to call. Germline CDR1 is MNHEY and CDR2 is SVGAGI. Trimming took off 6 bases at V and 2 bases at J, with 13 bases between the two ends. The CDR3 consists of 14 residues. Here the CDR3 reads CASSPADFNTEAFF. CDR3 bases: TGTGCCAGCAGCCCGGCTGACTTTAACACTGAAGCTTTCTTT.

CDR3 sequence (DNA): TGTGCCAGCAGTCCAGGGGTCAGCACAGATACGCAGTATTTT. Its protein is CASSPGVSTDTQYF. The chain combines TRBV11-3 with TRBJ2-3; a possible D gene is TRBD1 (6 bases). The CDR3 has 14 residues. The V end lost 6 bases, the J end lost 0 bases, and 10 bases lay between the germline ends. Germline V gives CDR1 SGHNT, CDR2 YENEEA. The full variable domain, completed using reference TRBV11-3 and TRBJ2-3, is EAGVVQSPRYKIIEKKQPVAFWCNPISGHNTLYWYLQNLGQGPELLIRYENEEAVDDSQLPKDRFSAERLKGVDSTLKIQPAELGDSAVYLCASSPGVSTDTQYFGPGTRLTVL.

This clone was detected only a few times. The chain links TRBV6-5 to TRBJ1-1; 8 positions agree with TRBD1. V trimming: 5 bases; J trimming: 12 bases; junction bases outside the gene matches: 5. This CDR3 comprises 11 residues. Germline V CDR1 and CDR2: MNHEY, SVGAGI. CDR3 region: CASSNRQGTFF. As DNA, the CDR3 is TGTGCCAGCAGTAACCGACAGGGGACTTTCTTT.

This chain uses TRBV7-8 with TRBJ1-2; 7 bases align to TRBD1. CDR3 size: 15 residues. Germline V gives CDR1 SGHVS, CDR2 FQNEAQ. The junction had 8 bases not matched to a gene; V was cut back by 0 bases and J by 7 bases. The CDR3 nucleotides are TGTGCCAGCAGCTTAGCTTCACAGGGGATAGGTGGCTACACCTTC. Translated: CASSLASQGIGGYTF.

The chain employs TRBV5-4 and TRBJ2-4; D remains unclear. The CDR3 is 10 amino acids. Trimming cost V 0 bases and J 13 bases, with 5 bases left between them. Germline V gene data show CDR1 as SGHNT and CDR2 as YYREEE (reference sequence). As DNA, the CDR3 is TGTGCCAGCAGCTTGGCCAGGCAGTACTTC. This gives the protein CASSLARQYF.

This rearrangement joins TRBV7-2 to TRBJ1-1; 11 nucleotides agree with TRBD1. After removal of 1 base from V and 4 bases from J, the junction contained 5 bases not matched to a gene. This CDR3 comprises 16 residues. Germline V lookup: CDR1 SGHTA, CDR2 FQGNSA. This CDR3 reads CASSLDAGQGGTEAFF. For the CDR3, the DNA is TGTGCCAGCAGCTTAGACGCGGGACAGGGGGGCACTGAAGCTTTCTTT.

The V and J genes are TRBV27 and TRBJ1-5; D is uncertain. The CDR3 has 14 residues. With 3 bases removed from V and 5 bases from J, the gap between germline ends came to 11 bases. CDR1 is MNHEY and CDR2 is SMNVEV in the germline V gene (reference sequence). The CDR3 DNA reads TGTGCCAGCAGTTTGGCAGGTACCTATCAGCCCCAGCATTTT. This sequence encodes CASSLAGTYQPQHF.

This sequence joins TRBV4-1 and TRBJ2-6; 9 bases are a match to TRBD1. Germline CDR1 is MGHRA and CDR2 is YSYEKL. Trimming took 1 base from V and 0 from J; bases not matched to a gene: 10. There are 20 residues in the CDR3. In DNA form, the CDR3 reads TGCGCCAGCAGCCAAGTTTGGGGACAGGGAGGAGGCTCTGGGGCCAACGTCCTGACTTTC. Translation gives CASSQVWGQGGGSGANVLTF.

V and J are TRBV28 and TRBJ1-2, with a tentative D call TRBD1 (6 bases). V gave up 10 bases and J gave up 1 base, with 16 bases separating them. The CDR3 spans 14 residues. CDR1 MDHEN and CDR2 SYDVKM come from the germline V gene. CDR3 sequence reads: CATPGRGVNYGYTF. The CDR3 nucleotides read TGTGCCACCCCTGGCAGGGGAGTTAACTATGGCTACACCTTC.